The present entry profiles one T cell receptor (beta chain) with its context. The antigen remains unidentified. This sample is drawn from a study of T cell responses to AZD1222 COVID-19 vaccine. Looking at the study overall: Second-dose intervals near 4 or 12 weeks were combined. Study-level points and caveats: The study reported that nearly half of spike-specific TCRs target unmutated variant regions.

Sequencing was performed with immunoSEQ multiplex PCR; in TCRdb, only in-frame clones are kept and a portion is missing. The sample has about 120,000 clones, more than 75% seen once; the top ten hold more than 3%. CDR1 SGDLS and CDR2 YYNGEE come from the germline V gene. The CDR3 length is 15 residues. Deletions cut 1 base from V and 4 bases from J, with 12 bases between. The J gene is TRBJ1-3, the V gene TRBV9; D is perhaps TRBD1 (6 bases). The sample consisted of peripheral blood, taken on day 0 of AZD1222 vaccination. The sequence was collected from an adult in good health. The CDR3 here is CASSVRGQLGNTIYF. As DNA, the CDR3 is TGTGCCAGCAGCGTACGGGGACAACTCGGAAACACCATATATTTT.